This T cell receptor (beta chain) was recovered during a study of T cells in Graves' hyperthyroidism and ophthalmopathy (dated 2019 in TCRdb). Context from the whole study: To identify distinguishing TCR V-J signatures, a discovery cohort of roughly 100 patients was used, comprising 43 with Graves' ophthalmopathy and some 60 with stable Graves' hyperthyroidism. Following sampling, methimazole starting at 30 mg daily was given to hyperthyroidism patients, and high-dose intravenous methylprednisolone was given to ophthalmopathy patients. An independent validation cohort of fewer than 20 hyperthyroidism patients and approximately 16 patients who later progressed to ophthalmopathy tested prospective prediction of ophthalmopathy. According to the paper, TCR Vbeta CDR3 sequencing was carried out on 120 to 150 peripheral blood samples, which came from around 43 ophthalmopathy, some 73 hyperthyroidism and around 17 progressor patients. The approximately 90 discovery patients were randomly split 7:3 into training and test sets. Thyroid tissue and blood T-cell repertoires from about 6 Graves' hyperthyroidism patients were also compared in the study.

Amplification of TCR beta CDR3 regions was carried out from RNA transcripts. A first-round RT-PCR of the TCR CDR3 used the HTBI primer set with the Qiagen OneStep RT-PCR kit. A second multiplex PCR round built the libraries, followed by size selection and purification. Libraries were sequenced paired-end with 100 bp reads on an Illumina HiSeq2000. The paper's data handling went like this. Raw data were processed with SOAPnuke, discarding reads with adapters, uncalled bases, mean Phred below 15, or no exact constant-primer or identifier match. COPE v1.2.5 was used to merge high-quality paired reads, and clonotypes were defined as unique nucleotide sequences. Clonotypes were aligned to IMGT TRBV, TRBD and TRBJ reference segments using MiTCR v1.1. The analysis was restricted to V-J combinations with a frequency above 0.0001, which together covered 99% to 99.2% of the repertoires. A TCS score was defined as the ratio between F50 (clonal expansion) and ExV (chaos), using BLOSUM62-based TCRdist between CDR3 peptides within each V-J. Welch's t-statistics and random forest reduced 450 to 600 V-J features to 13, which were used in a naive Bayes classifier (R e1071). Thyroid-blood repertoire similarity was quantified with the Morisita-Horn index. TCRdb reran the public reads through fastp at Q25 and MiXCR, keeping productive beta chains. Each CDR3 protein appears once, grouped with its most common genes and DNA. It is TCRdb's table, rather than the study itself, that gives the V and J calls and clone size. The sample profile shows roughly 570,000 distinct CDR3 sequences; 46% of them were found once. In total, the top ten clones hold about 7.8% of the sample.

Stable Graves' hyperthyroidism was defined as the absence of progression to ophthalmopathy over 18 months of follow-up. Hyperthyroidism patients were newly diagnosed, with disease duration under 2 months, and aged 18 to 65 years. Any patient with an uncontrolled infection, another autoimmune disease, pregnancy or lactation was excluded. Diagnoses were based on clinical symptoms, serum thyroxine and TRAb, thyroid ultrasound and orbital computed tomography. Total RNA was extracted with Trizol reagent, and quality was checked on an Agilent 2100 Bioanalyzer. There are many counts of this clonotype. This receptor's antigen is unknown. No clone much larger than this one lies a single base away; base qualities are absent. The trim is 5 bases for V and 4 bases for J, with a gap of 15 bases between the germline ends. Inclusive of the bounding cysteine and phenylalanine, the CDR3 is 16 residues long. The CDR3 DNA has 48 bases and is translated from base 1. The germline V gene (reference sequence) sets CDR1 to MNHEY and CDR2 to SMNVEV.

The paper's findings and limits, for the study overall: In cross-validation, a model built on a 13 V-J signature told ophthalmopathy apart from stable hyperthyroidism with approximately 90% sensitivity and roughly 81% specificity, and in testing the same model reached 80%/75%. Most expanded thyroid clonotypes (frequency above 0.001) were also detected in blood, suggesting blood repertoires may reflect thyroid immune responses. No statistical method was used to fix the sample size in advance, and group allocation was not hidden from the investigators. In validation, the model predicted progression to ophthalmopathy with around 71% sensitivity and approximately 78% specificity, a median of about 6 months before onset.

Sequencing was performed on peripheral blood or thyroid tissue (not recorded which). The receptor chain draws on TRBV27 and TRBJ1-6, and perhaps TRBD1 as D gene, on 5 matching bases. This receptor was taken from a woman aged 18-29 years with Graves' hyperthyroidism. The nucleotide sequence is given as TGTGCCAGCAGTACCGGGACGGCAAAATATAATTCACCCCTCCACTTT. Its protein is CASSTGTAKYNSPLHF.